This T cell receptor (beta chain) was captured in a study of blood T cell repertoires in COVID-19 (dated by TCRdb to 2020 to 2021). Concerning the study at large: Samples from collaborators originated in the United States, Italy and Spain and spanned both the acute and convalescent phases of COVID-19. The dataset comprised deeply sampled blood TCRbeta repertoires from subjects exposed to, actively infected with, or recovered from COVID-19. Nearly every sample came with metadata listing a de-identified subject ID, COVID-19 status, age in years and sex. The repertoires were released in a freely available public database intended as a resource for research on the immune response to SARS-CoV-2. The prospective study material was composed of cDNA or gDNA derived from T cells, B-cell-depleted T cells, or PBMCs. Where available, HLA class I and class II types were taken from metadata supplied by the sample provider and were not determined by assay-based typing. The samples were drawn from the first 160 participants of the ongoing ImmuneRACE study and from about 1,200 subjects provided by 6 global collaborators. Summary of the overall study and its limitations: Clinical and demographic metadata were provided uncurated, with the amount varying by source and participant.

TCRbeta CDR3 regions were amplified from genomic DNA using the immunoSEQ Assay, a bias-controlled multiplex PCR. On the authors' methods: Nucleated cell counts per sample were estimated from amplification of reference gene primers within the assay. Sequence reads were collapsed and filtered to measure the absolute abundance of every unique TCRbeta CDR3 rearrangement. For each sample, productive Simpson clonality was calculated as the square root of Simpson's diversity index across productive rearrangements. Held by TCRdb, this immuneACCESS table contains in-frame sequences only and omits some clones. Under half of the omission traces to an unresolved V gene where checked; the cause of the rest is unknown. V and J calls and clone size are as listed in that table; D and trimming were resolved from the DNA. The sample table shows 250,000 to 300,000 clones, and under 95% are seen once. The leading ten clones occupy about 2.1% of the sample.

Concerning this clone itself: Its antigen remains undetermined. No base quality values were provided; no much bigger clone lies one nucleotide off.

The germline V gene gives CDR1 as MDHEN and CDR2 as SYDVKM. The CDR3 sequence holds 14 residues, the cysteine and phenylalanine included. Just CDR3 DNA is preserved here, 42 bases in frame from base 1. Trimming costs V 8 bases and J 0 bases, and their ends lie 11 bases apart. Participants in the prospective study were aged roughly 18 to 100 years, lived in some 24 United States geographic areas, and enrolled through a virtual design. In the prospective study, cohorts were assigned on the basis of participant-reported clinical history obtained from a screening survey and a study questionnaire. In the prospective study, whole blood, serum and a nasopharyngeal or oropharyngeal swab were collected from each participant by mobile phlebotomists. Over a roughly 2-month period, participants in the prospective study had the option of providing additional blood draws and questionnaires. Before DNA extraction, blood samples from the prospective study were shipped at room temperature or frozen.

The chain links TRBV28 with TRBJ1-3, and perhaps TRBD1 as D gene, on 5 matching bases. Sample: PBMCs or T cells enriched from blood (not recorded which). This receptor was identified in a woman aged 40 to 49 with acute COVID-19. The CDR3 reads CASGLGPSGNTIYF. The sequence in DNA is TGTGCCAGCGGGTTGGGGCCCTCTGGAAACACCATATATTTT.